This is a list of T cell receptor beta chains from one sample in a study of T cell changes during pregnancy in multiple sclerosis. Clones were read by immunoSEQ multiplex PCR, and TCRdb kept only the in-frame ones, dropping some. The sample has tens of thousands of clones, 85% to 95% seen once. Sequences were derived from peripheral blood, sampled in the first trimester of pregnancy. These receptor sequences come from a female donor with multiple sclerosis, enrolled in a pregnancy study. Both conserved end residues are part of each CDR3. A D gene is named only where the DNA matches it firmly. Clone size is stated in some rows and not others, as once, few, many or a class when expanded.

>TRBV14|TRBJ2-3|.|.
TGTGCCAGCAGCCCCTGGGGCAGGGGGAGGGATACGCAGTATTTT
CASSPWGRGRDTQYF
>TRBV28|TRBJ2-4|.|.
TGTGCCAGCAGTGCAACAGGGCGGGCTTTGCTCGGAGGCAAAAACATTCAGTACTTC
CASSATGRALLGGKNIQYF
>TRBV5-4|TRBJ2-7|.|.
TGTGCCAGCAGCTTGGAGGTGCGGGCCACCTACGAGCAGTACTTC
CASSLEVRATYEQYF
>TRBV28|TRBJ1-4|.|.
TGTGCCAGCAGTGTGCGGGGGGCATGGGAAAAACTGTTTTTT
CASSVRGAWEKLFF
>TRBV11-1|TRBJ2-7|.|TRBD1
TGTGCCAGCAGCTTAGGGGACAGGGGAGGCGAGCAGTACTTC
CASSLGDRGGEQYF
>TRBV27|TRBJ2-7|.|.
TGTGCCAGCAGTTTCCGGGGGACCGAGCAGTACTTC
CASSFRGTEQYF
>TRBV6-6|TRBJ1-6|few|.
TGTGCCAGCATCGGGCCGCGGGGATCACCCCTCCACTTT
CASIGPRGSPLHF
>TRBV5-1|TRBJ2-3|once|.
TGCGCCAGCAGCAGATCAAGCGGGGATACGCAGTATTTT
CASSRSSGDTQYF
>TRBV7-2|TRBJ2-2|.|TRBD1
TGTGCCAGCATCCCGGACAGGGGGCTCGCCGGGGAGCTGTTTTTT
CASIPDRGLAGELFF
>TRBV4-1|TRBJ2-1|.|TRBD1
TGCGCCAGCAGCCACCCGGGACAGGGGTATCATGAGCAGTTCTTC
CASSHPGQGYHEQFF
>TRBV9|TRBJ1-1|once|.
TGTGCCAGCAGCCAGGTGGGGAGGAGGGCTTTCTTT
CASSQVGRRAFF
>TRBV5-4|TRBJ1-1|.|.
TGTGCCAGCAGTGGGTCGACAGGATTGAACACTGAAGCTTTCTTT
CASSGSTGLNTEAFF
>TRBV18|TRBJ2-5|.|.
TGTGCCAGCTCACCACCTTCTACGAGGCAAGAGACCCAGTACTTC
CASSPPSTRQETQYF
>TRBV15|TRBJ2-1|.|TRBD2
TGTGCCACCAGTACTACGACTAGCGGGAGGGGAATTAACAATGAGCAGTTCTTC
CATSTTTSGRGINNEQFF
>TRBV6-1|TRBJ2-7|.|.
TGTGCCAGCAGCCGGAGACAGGTAAACTACGAGCAGTACTTC
CASSRRQVNYEQYF
>TRBV10-2|TRBJ2-1|.|TRBD2
TGCGCCAGCAGACTAGCGGGAGGGAAAAACAATGAGCAGTTCTTC
CASRLAGGKNNEQFF
>TRBV6-1|TRBJ2-3|.|.
TGTGCCACCGATAAGCCCTTCTCCACAGATACGCAGTATTTT
CATDKPFSTDTQYF
>TRBV10-3|TRBJ1-2|.|.
TGTGCCATCAGAGGTGATGACTTCTATGGCTACACCTTC
CAIRGDDFYGYTF
>TRBV12-5|TRBJ1-5|.|TRBD1
TGTGCTAGTGGTTTGGCGGACAGGGGCCGGCAGCCCCAGCATTTT
CASGLADRGRQPQHF
>TRBV9|TRBJ1-3|.|.
TGTGCCAGCAGCCCCGGTGGTGTGTACACCATATATTTT
CASSPGGVYTIYF